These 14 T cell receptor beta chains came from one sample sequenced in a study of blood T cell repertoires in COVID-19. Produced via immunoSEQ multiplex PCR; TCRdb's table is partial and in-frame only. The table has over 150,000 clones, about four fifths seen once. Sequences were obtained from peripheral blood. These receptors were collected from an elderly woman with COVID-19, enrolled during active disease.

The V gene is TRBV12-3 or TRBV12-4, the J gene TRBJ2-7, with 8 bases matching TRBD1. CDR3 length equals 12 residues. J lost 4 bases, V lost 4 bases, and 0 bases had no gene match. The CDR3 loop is CASSWTGYEQYF. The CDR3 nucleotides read TGTGCCAGCAGTTGGACAGGGTACGAGCAGTACTTC.

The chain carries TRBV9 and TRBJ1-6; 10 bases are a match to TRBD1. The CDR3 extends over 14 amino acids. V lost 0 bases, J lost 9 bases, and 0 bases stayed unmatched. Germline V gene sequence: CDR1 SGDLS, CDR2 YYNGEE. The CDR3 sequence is CASSVGDRGSPLHF. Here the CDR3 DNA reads TGTGCCAGCAGCGTAGGGGACAGGGGTTCACCCCTCCACTTT.

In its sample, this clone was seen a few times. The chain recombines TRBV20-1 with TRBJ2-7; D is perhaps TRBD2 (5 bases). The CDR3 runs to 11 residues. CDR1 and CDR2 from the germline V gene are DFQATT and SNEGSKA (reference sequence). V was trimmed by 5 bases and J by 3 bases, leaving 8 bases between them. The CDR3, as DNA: TGCAGTGCTCCGGGGAACTACGAGCAGTACTTC. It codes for CSAPGNYEQYF.

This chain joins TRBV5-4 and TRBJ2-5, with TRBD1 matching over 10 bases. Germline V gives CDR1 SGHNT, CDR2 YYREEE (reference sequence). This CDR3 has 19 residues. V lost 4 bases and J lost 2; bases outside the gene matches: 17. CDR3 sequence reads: CASSPPPGQGLRKQETQYF. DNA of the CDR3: TGTGCCAGCAGCCCCCCCCCGGGACAGGGGCTGAGAAAGCAAGAGACCCAGTACTTC.

The CDR3 DNA reads TGTGCCAGCAGCTCCCTAGCGGGGGGGGTCAATGAGCAGTTCTTC. Encoded protein: CASSSLAGGVNEQFF. The chain recombines TRBV7-2 with TRBJ2-1; TRBD2 matches 12 bases. The trim removed 4 bases at V and 6 bases at J, leaving 4 bases unmatched. CDR1 is SGHTA and CDR2 is FQGNSA in the germline V gene. The CDR3 loop spans 15 amino acids. The full variable domain, with the rest looked up from reference TRBV7-2 and TRBJ2-1, is GAGVSQSPSNKVTEKGKDVELRCDPISGHTALYWYRQSLGQGLEFLIYFQGNSAPDKSGLPSDRFSAERTGGSVSTLTIQRTQQEDSAVYLCASSSLAGGVNEQFFGPGTRLTVL.

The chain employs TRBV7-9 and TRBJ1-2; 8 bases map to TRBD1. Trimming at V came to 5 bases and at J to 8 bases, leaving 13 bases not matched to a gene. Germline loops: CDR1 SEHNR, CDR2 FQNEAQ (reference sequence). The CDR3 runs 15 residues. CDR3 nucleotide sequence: TGTGCCAGCAGCCCCGAGACAGGGGAACACTTAGGCTACACCTTC. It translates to CASSPETGEHLGYTF.

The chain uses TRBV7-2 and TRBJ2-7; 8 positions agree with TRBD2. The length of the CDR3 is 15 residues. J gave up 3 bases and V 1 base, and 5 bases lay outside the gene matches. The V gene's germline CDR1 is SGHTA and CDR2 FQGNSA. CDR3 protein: CASSLGLALIYEQYF. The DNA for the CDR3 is TGTGCCAGCAGCTTAGGACTAGCGCTCATCTACGAGCAGTACTTC.

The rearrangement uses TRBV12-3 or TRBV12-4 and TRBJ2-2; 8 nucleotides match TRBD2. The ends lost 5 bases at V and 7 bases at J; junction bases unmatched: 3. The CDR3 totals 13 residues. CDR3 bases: TGTGCCAGCAGTCCCCTAGCGGGCGGGGAGCTGTTTTTT. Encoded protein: CASSPLAGGELFF.

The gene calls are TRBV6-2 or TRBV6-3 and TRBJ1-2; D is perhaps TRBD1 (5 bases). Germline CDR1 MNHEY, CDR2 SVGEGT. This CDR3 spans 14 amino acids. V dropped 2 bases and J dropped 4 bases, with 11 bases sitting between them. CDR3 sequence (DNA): TGTGCCAGCAGTTACGGTCAGGGCGTCTATGGCTACACCTTC. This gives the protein CASSYGQGVYGYTF.

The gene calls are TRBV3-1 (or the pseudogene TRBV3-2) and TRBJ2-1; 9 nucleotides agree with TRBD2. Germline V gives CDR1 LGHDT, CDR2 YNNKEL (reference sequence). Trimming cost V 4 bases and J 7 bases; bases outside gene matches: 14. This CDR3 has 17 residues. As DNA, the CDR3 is TGTGCCAGCAGCCTTGGACTAGCGCCTAACTCCGGGAATGAGCAGTTCTTC. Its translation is CASSLGLAPNSGNEQFF.

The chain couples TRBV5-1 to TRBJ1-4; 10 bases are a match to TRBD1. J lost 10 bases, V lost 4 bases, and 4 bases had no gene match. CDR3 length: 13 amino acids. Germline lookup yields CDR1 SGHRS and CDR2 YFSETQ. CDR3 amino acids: CASSPGQGVKLFF. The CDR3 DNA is TGCGCCAGCAGCCCAGGACAGGGGGTAAAACTGTTTTTT.

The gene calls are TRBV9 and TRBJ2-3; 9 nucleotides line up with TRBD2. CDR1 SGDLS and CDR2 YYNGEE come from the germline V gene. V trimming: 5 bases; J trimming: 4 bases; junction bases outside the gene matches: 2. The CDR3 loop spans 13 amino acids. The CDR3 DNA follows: TGTGCCAGCAGGGCGGGAGGGTCAGATACGCAGTATTTT. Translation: CASRAGGSDTQYF.

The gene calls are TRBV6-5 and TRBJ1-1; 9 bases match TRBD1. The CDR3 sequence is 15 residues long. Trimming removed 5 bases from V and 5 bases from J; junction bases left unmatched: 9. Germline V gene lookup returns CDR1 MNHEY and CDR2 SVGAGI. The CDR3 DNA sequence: TGTGCCAGCAGTCGCGCCGGGACAGGGAGAACTGAAGCTTTCTTT. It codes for CASSRAGTGRTEAFF.

CDR3 in amino acids: CASSLASGGIYEQYF. The DNA of the CDR3 is TGTGCCAGCAGCTTAGCGAGCGGGGGGATCTACGAGCAGTACTTC. This chain links TRBV13 with TRBJ2-7; 9 positions agree with TRBD2. This CDR3 region has 15 residues. V shed 1 base and J 3 bases; nucleotides not matched to a gene: 4. Germline V gene lookup returns CDR1 PRHDT and CDR2 FYEKMQ (reference sequence). The whole variable domain, remainder taken from reference TRBV13 and TRBJ2-7, is AAGVIQSPRHLIKEKRETATLKCYPIPRHDTVYWYQQGPGQDPQFLISFYEKMQSDKGSIPDRFSAQQFSDYHSELNMSSLELGDSALYFCASSLASGGIYEQYFGPGTRLTVT.